This T cell receptor beta chain appears in the sequencing data of a study of shared clonotypes between healthy human individuals (dated by TCRdb to 2018 to 2021). In terms of the full investigation: The cohort included three men and a couple of women between 18 and 49 years of age. Per donor, three plates each were used for CD4 naive and CD4 memory, two for CD8 naive, and one for CD8 memory. To estimate repertoire size and how much clonotype sharing occurs between individuals, the study deeply sequenced the blood TCR repertoires of five healthy adults. To increase sequencing depth and limit assay-specific biases, different laboratories used diverse techniques to prepare libraries and sequence TCR repertoires. Leukapheresis yielded between about 0.85 and 9.5 billion PBMCs per donor. General study outcomes and caveats: Clonotypes shared by all four sorted-subset donors showed higher generation probabilities than non-shared clonotypes. Larger estimated clonotype richness was generally found for naive subsets than for memory subsets. Even with the large sequencing depth, rarefaction of the sorted-subset datasets indicated that sequencing was incomplete. Sharing across a handful of donors was observed for approximately 4.6% of naive CD4, 3% to 4% of naive CD8, 2% to 2.5% of memory CD4, and roughly 0.4% of memory CD8 clonotypes. Pairwise subsampling indicated that sequencing depth was expected to affect the degree of clonotype sharing among donors. Sampling was limited to blood, and TCR repertoires in tissue likely differ from TCR repertoires in blood. Because the study included only a small number of donors, the genetic and exposure-history diversity represented was limited.

Taken from cysteine to phenylalanine, the CDR3 has 16 residues. The sequence is cut down to CDR3 DNA, 48 bases in frame from base 1. CDR1 ENHRY and CDR2 SYGVKD were looked up in the germline V gene. Trimming removed 4 bases from V and 3 bases from J; the gene matches leave 11 bases unexplained. Donors were healthy HIV-negative adults with no recently reported acute infections or vaccinations. Every donor was a Caucasian adult residing in Nashville, Tennessee, USA. CD4+ T cells were enriched by magnetic negative selection, after which naive cells were positively selected on CD45RA and the negative fraction was taken as the memory subset. Blood was obtained by leukapheresis, after which PBMCs were separated by Ficoll-Histopaque density gradient centrifugation and cryopreserved in liquid nitrogen vapor phase. Purity and quantity of every magnetically sorted T cell population were checked by analytical flow cytometry. Each sorted fraction had its genomic DNA isolated and then quantified by UV absorbance on a Nanodrop 2000c.

Notes on this clone: The antigen it recognizes is unknown. Base qualities are not recorded, but no much larger clone differs from it by a single base.

TCR CDR3 regions were amplified from genomic DNA by multiplex PCR using the deep immunoSEQ assay. Genomic DNA extracted from each cell subset was distributed evenly over all wells of several immunoSEQ 96-well plates, and each plate served as one replicate. For sorted subsets, each replicate PCR was loaded with around 220 ng genomic DNA, equivalent to some 27,000 T cell genomes. Purified libraries were quantified with a Qubit 3.0 fluorometer, sized on a Bioanalyzer 2100, and re-quantified with the KAPA Library Quantification kit. Every immunoSEQ 96-well plate was sequenced on a separate single-read 150-cycle Illumina NextSeq 550 flow cell. The authors processed their data as follows. Because the immunoSEQ output held only junctional sequences and lacked quality scores, the filtering could not match the filtering applied to full-length reads. To assign V/J genes and CDR3, sequences were annotated against IMGT germline references using PyIR, a Python wrapper for IgBLAST v1.9. Reads were filtered out if the reads had weak V/J assignments (E-value above 1e-6), no CDR3, stop codons, out-of-frame junctions, or ambiguous translated residues. V3J clonotypes were defined as sequences sharing the same inferred V gene, J gene, and CDR3 amino acid sequence. To compute the percentage overlap between repertoires, the number of shared unique clonotypes was divided by the size of the smaller repertoire. Three approaches were used to assess repertoire richness: RTK rarefaction, the Chao1 estimator, and Recon v2.1 estimates of unobserved clonotypes. Generation probabilities were computed with OLGA for all TCRbeta clonotypes obtained by the gDNA method from a handful of donors. TCRdb carries this immuneACCESS record with in-frame sequences only. Its versions omit some clonotypes, under half of them owing to an unresolved V gene in the studies checked, with the rest unexplained. V and J calls and clone size follow that table, whereas D and trimming were derived from the DNA. This sample has some 980,000 clones in its table, and about three quarters of those were observed once. The leading ten clones occupy approximately 1.5% of the sample.

This sequence originates from a man in his late teens or twenties in good health. The receptor chain draws on TRBV10-3 and TRBJ1-1; 7 junctional bases match TRBD1. Sequencing was performed on memory CD4+ T cells sorted from blood. Per the publication, the cell subset or site label means: CD45RA-negative fraction. The DNA sequence reads TGTGCCATCAGTGGGTATGAGGGGGCAGAGGACACTGAAGCTTTCTTT. Its protein reads: CAISGYEGAEDTEAFF.